These T cell receptor beta chains were read from a single sample in a study of OX40 agonist ivuxolimab in advanced cancers. Sequencing was performed with immunoSEQ multiplex PCR; in TCRdb, only in-frame clones are kept and a portion is missing. The repertoire consists of tens of thousands of clones, with under 90% occurring once and the leading ten covering around 1.6%. Sample: CD4+ or CD8+ T cells sorted from blood, taken in a trial of the OX40 agonist ivuxolimab. All receptors derive from an adult with an advanced solid tumor such as melanoma, head and neck, liver or kidney cancer. CDR3s include the opening cysteine and the closing phenylalanine or tryptophan. Each record gives: clone size, J gene, V gene, D gene, CDR3 DNA, CDR3 protein. D genes are given only for firm matches. Where a row states a size, it is once, few, many or the class of an expanded clone; other rows omit it.

clone size: NA; J gene: TRBJ2-5; V gene: TRBV5-1; D gene: NA; CDR3 DNA: TGCGCCAGCAGTCCAGGGGCTAGCGGAGAGACCCAGTACTTC; CDR3 protein: CASSPGASGETQYF
clone size: NA; J gene: TRBJ2-7; V gene: TRBV7-2; D gene: TRBD2; CDR3 DNA: TGTGCCAGCAGCCCATCTAGCGGGGGTTGGACTACCGGCTCCTACGAGCAGTACTTC; CDR3 protein: CASSPSSGGWTTGSYEQYF
clone size: NA; J gene: TRBJ2-7; V gene: TRBV28; D gene: TRBD2; CDR3 DNA: TGTGCCAGCAGTTTATCGACTAGCGGGTCCTACGAGCAGTACTTC; CDR3 protein: CASSLSTSGSYEQYF
clone size: NA; J gene: TRBJ2-3; V gene: TRBV19; D gene: NA; CDR3 DNA: TGTGCCAGTAGTAGGGCCAACACAGATACGCAGTATTTT; CDR3 protein: CASSRANTDTQYF
clone size: NA; J gene: TRBJ1-2; V gene: TRBV15; D gene: NA; CDR3 DNA: TGTGCCACCAGCAGAGATGGCAGAATCTATGGCTACACCTTC; CDR3 protein: CATSRDGRIYGYTF
clone size: few; J gene: TRBJ1-3; V gene: TRBV6-5; D gene: TRBD1; CDR3 DNA: TGTGCCAGCAGGAAAGGGACAGTCTCTGGAAACACCATATATTTT; CDR3 protein: CASRKGTVSGNTIYF
clone size: NA; J gene: TRBJ1-4; V gene: TRBV28; D gene: TRBD1; CDR3 DNA: TGTGCCAGCAGTTTCCGGGGACAGTCACTGTTTTTT; CDR3 protein: CASSFRGQSLFF
clone size: NA; J gene: TRBJ2-7; V gene: TRBV29-1; D gene: NA; CDR3 DNA: TGCAGCGTTGAGAACTGGGGAGGCGAGCAGTACTTC; CDR3 protein: CSVENWGGEQYF
clone size: NA; J gene: TRBJ2-7; V gene: TRBV7-2; D gene: NA; CDR3 DNA: TGTGCCAGCAGCGCGGTAAGAGGCGCCTACGAGCAGTACTTC; CDR3 protein: CASSAVRGAYEQYF
clone size: once; J gene: TRBJ1-1; V gene: TRBV18; D gene: NA; CDR3 DNA: TGTGCCAGCTCTCCCGGGACGGCGAACACTGAAGCCTTCTTT; CDR3 protein: CASSPGTANTEAFF
clone size: NA; J gene: TRBJ1-1; V gene: TRBV28; D gene: NA; CDR3 DNA: TGTGCCAGCAGTTTCCGTCCTGGGGAGGGCACTGAAGCTTTCTTT; CDR3 protein: CASSFRPGEGTEAFF
clone size: few; J gene: TRBJ2-2; V gene: TRBV4-1; D gene: TRBD2; CDR3 DNA: TGCGCCAGCAGGCCCGGGACTAGCAGTTACACCGGGGAGCTGTTTTTT; CDR3 protein: CASRPGTSSYTGELFF
clone size: NA; J gene: TRBJ2-7; V gene: TRBV7-2; D gene: NA; CDR3 DNA: TGTGCCAGCAGCTCGGAACAGGTTACCTACGAGCAGTACTTC; CDR3 protein: CASSSEQVTYEQYF
clone size: once; J gene: TRBJ2-5; V gene: TRBV2; D gene: TRBD1; CDR3 DNA: TGTGCCAGCAGTCCCTATGACAGGGGGACCCAGTACTTC; CDR3 protein: CASSPYDRGTQYF
clone size: once; J gene: TRBJ2-7; V gene: TRBV23-1; D gene: NA; CDR3 DNA: TGCGCCAGCGGAGGGACAGAAACCCCCTACGAGCAGTACTTC; CDR3 protein: CASGGTETPYEQYF
clone size: NA; J gene: TRBJ2-5; V gene: TRBV29-1; D gene: TRBD2; CDR3 DNA: TGCAGCGTTGATACGAGACTAGCGAGCCAAGAGACCCAGTACTTC; CDR3 protein: CSVDTRLASQETQYF